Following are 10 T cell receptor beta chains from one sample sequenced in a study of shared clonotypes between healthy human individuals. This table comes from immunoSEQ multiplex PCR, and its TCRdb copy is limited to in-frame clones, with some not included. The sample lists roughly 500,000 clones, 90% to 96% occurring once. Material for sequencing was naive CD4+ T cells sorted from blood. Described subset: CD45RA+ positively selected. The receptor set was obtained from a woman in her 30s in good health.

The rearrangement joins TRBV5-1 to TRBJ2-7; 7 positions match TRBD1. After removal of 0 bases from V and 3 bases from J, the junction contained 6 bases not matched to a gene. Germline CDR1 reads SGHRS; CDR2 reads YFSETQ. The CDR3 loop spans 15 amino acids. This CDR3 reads CASSLGQGKNYEQYF. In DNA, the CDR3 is TGCGCCAGCAGCTTGGGACAGGGTAAAAACTACGAGCAGTACTTC.

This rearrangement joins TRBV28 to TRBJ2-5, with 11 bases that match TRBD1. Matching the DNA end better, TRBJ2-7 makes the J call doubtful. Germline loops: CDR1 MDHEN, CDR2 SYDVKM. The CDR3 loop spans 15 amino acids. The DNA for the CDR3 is TGTGCCAGCAGTTTTTCCGGGACAGGGGGCTACGAGCAGTACTTC. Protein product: CASSFSGTGGYEQYF.

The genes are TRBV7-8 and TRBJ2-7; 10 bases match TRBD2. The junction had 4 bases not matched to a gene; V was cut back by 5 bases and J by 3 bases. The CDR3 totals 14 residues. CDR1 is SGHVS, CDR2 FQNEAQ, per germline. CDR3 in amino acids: CASSPSGRGYEQYF. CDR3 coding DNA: TGTGCCAGCAGCCCCAGCGGGAGGGGCTACGAGCAGTACTTC.

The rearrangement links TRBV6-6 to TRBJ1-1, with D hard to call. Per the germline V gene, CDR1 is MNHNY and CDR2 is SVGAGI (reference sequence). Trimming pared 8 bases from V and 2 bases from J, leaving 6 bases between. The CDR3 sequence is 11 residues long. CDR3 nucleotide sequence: TGTGCCAGCGGCGCAAACACTGAAGCTTTCTTT. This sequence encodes CASGANTEAFF.

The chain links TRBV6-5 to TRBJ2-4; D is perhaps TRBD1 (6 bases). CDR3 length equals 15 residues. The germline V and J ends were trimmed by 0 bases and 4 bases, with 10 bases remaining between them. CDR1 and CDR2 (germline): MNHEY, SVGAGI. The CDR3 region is CASSYSYREKNIQYF. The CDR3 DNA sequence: TGTGCCAGCAGTTACTCCTACAGGGAGAAAAACATTCAGTACTTC.

The chain's CDR3 is CASSEVLQNQPQHF. CDR3 sequence (DNA): TGTGCCAGCAGTGAAGTTCTTCAGAATCAGCCCCAGCATTTT. The rearrangement links TRBV2 to TRBJ1-5; D is unclear. CDR3 size: 14 residues. Trimming shortened V by 1 base and J by 4 bases, and 8 bases separated the two germline ends. The germline CDR1 and CDR2 sequences are SNHLY and FYNNEI.

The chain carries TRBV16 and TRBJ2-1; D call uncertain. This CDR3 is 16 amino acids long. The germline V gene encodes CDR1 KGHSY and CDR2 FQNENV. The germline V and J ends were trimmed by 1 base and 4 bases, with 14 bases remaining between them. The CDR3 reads CASSQYMVRQYNEQFF. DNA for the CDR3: TGTGCCAGCAGCCAATACATGGTCCGACAATACAATGAGCAGTTCTTC. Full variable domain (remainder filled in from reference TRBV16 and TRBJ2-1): GEEVAQTPKHLVRGEGQKAKLYCAPIKGHSYVFWYQQVLKNEFKFLISFQNENVFDETGMPKERFSAKCLPNSPCSLEIQATKLEDSAVYFCASSQYMVRQYNEQFFGPGTRLTVL.

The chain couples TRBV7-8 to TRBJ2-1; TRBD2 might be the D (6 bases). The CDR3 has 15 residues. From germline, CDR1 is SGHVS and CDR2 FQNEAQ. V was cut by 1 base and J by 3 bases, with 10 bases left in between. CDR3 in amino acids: CASSLGRGRYNEQFF. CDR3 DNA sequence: TGTGCCAGCAGCTTAGGGAGGGGCCGCTACAATGAGCAGTTCTTC.

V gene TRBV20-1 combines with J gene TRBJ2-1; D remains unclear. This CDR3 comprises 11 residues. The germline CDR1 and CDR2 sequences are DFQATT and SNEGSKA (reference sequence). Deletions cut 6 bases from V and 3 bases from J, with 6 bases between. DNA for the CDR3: TGCAGTGCCTGGAACTACAATGAGCAGTTCTTC. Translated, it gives CSAWNYNEQFF.

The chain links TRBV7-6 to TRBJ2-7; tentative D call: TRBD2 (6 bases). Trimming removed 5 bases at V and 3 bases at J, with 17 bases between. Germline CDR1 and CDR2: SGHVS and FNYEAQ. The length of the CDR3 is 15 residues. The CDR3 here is CASSPRPRGRYEQYF. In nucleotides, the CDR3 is TGTGCCAGCAGCCCCCGCCCGCGGGGCCGCTACGAGCAGTACTTC.